Each of the 10 T cell receptor beta chains below was sequenced from the same sample in a study of tissue T cells after allogeneic stem cell transplantation. Clones were sequenced by immunoSEQ multiplex PCR, and TCRdb holds only the in-frame ones, with some missing. Of 5,000 or so clones listed, 30% to 35% are singletons. Time point in this sample: mouse harvest day 14 after allogeneic transplant. Each mouse received 10^7 T-cell-depleted marrow cells plus 10^6 splenic CD5+ T cells by tail vein. Sequences were obtained from skin. These receptors came from a female BALB/c mouse given C57BL/6 T cells with graft-versus-host disease after an allogeneic hematopoietic cell transplant.

By share of the sample, this clone is medium-sized. Gene names follow the mouse nomenclature. The read ends 1 residue shy of where the CDR3 ends; the end is completed using the germline J gene. This chain joins TRBV26 and TRBJ2-3, with 7 positions matching TRBD1. The CDR3 consists of 14 residues. Germline V gene data show CDR1 as KGHPV and CDR2 as FQNQEV (reference sequence). V was clipped by 6 bases and J by 0 bases; unmatched bases: 3. Incomplete CDR3 DNA: TGTGCCAGCAGGACAGGGTCTAGTGCAGAAACGCTGTAT. Residues: CASRTGSSAETLY. The whole CDR3 is CASRTGSSAETLYF.

This clone was picked up one time. Gene names are the mouse ones. The observed sequence ends 1 residue before the CDR3 terminus, with the missing tail filled in from the germline J gene. This chain connects TRBV26 to TRBJ1-2; D remains unclear. The CDR3 length is 13 residues. Looked up from germline, CDR1 is KGHPV and CDR2 is FQNQEV (reference sequence). V lost 3 bases to trimming and J lost 2 bases, with 7 bases between them. CDR3: CASSLGRNSDYTF. Incomplete CDR3 DNA: TGTGCCAGCAGTCTCGGGAGGAACTCCGACTACACC.

This clone was counted a single time. Gene names refer to mouse genes. From the germline J gene comes the end of the CDR3, since the read stops 1 residue before it. This chain links TRBV13-3 with TRBJ2-3, with TRBD2 identical over 12 bases. V shed 3 bases and J 1 base; nucleotides not matched to a gene: 0. This CDR3 is 15 amino acids long. Germline CDR1 is NNHDY and CDR2 is SYVADS. The CDR3 loop is CASSGTGGGAETLYF. The part of the CDR3 DNA that was read is TGTGCCAGCAGTGGGACTGGGGGGGGTGCAGAAACGCTGTAT.

This clone is large within its sample. These gene names are mouse names. The read stops 1 residue short of the end of the CDR3; the missing end is completed from the germline J gene. The rearrangement links TRBV26 to TRBJ1-1; D remains ambiguous. Germline V lookup: CDR1 KGHPV, CDR2 FQNQEV (reference sequence). V was cut by 4 bases and J by 7 bases, with 7 bases left in between. The CDR3 is 11 residues long. This CDR3 is CASSRREEVFF. The CDR3 DNA, read in part, is TGTGCCAGCAGTCGCCGGGAAGAAGTCTTC.

A note on this clone: Gene names are mouse gene names. The read is 1 residue too short to cover the CDR3 end, so that end is filled in from the germline J gene. The V and J genes are TRBV12-2 and TRBJ2-2; 7 bases map to TRBD2. From germline, CDR1 is SGHLS and CDR2 HYDKME. Trimming took 0 bases from V and 0 from J; bases not matched to a gene: 3. This CDR3 is built from 16 residues. The chain's CDR3 is CASSLDLGANTGQLYF. The CDR3 DNA, read in part, is TGTGCCAGCTCTCTCGATCTGGGGGCAAACACCGGGCAGCTCTAC.

This clone is large in the sample. Mouse gene names apply. The observed sequence ends 1 residue before the CDR3 terminus, with the missing tail filled in from the germline J gene. This chain joins TRBV26 and TRBJ1-3, with D maybe TRBD1 (5 bases). CDR3 length: 15 residues. CDR1 KGHPV and CDR2 FQNQEV come from the germline V gene (reference sequence). The V end was cut by 2 bases, the J end by 0 bases, with 8 bases between. Here the CDR3 reads CASSLDSNSGNTLYF. The sequenced CDR3 bases are TGTGCCAGCAGTCTGGACAGTAATTCTGGAAATACGCTCTAT.

This clone has a handful of counts. The gene names given are mouse names. From the germline J gene comes the end of the CDR3, since the read stops 1 residue before it. The chain uses TRBV3 and TRBJ2-3; weak D call: TRBD1 (5 bases). In germline, CDR1 is SNHLY, CDR2 FYNGKV (reference sequence). The CDR3 is 13 amino acids. V lost 4 bases to trimming and J lost 5 bases, with 10 bases between them. The sequenced part of the CDR3 DNA is TGTGCCAGCAGCTGGCAGGGAGGAGAAACGCTGTAT. Amino acids: CASSWQGGETLY. The CDR3 in full is CASSWQGGETLYF.

This clone is medium-sized in the sample. The gene symbols are mouse symbols. The read ends 1 residue before the CDR3 terminus; that terminus is restored from the germline J gene. The gene calls are TRBV15 and TRBJ1-3; unclear D gene. The germline gives CDR1 SGHND, CDR2 FRSKSL. V shed 6 bases and J shed 0 bases, with 9 bases lying between them. This CDR3 region has 14 residues. CDR3 DNA, as far as it was read: TGTGCCAGCAGCCCCGCCGGTTCTGGAAATACGCTCTAT. Translation gives CASSPAGSGNTLY. The whole CDR3 sequence reads CASSPAGSGNTLYF.

This clone was picked up a small number of times. Germline and genes: mouse. The read ends 1 residue shy of where the CDR3 ends; the end is completed using the germline J gene. This chain connects TRBV26 to TRBJ2-5; 10 bases match TRBD1. Germline lookup yields CDR1 KGHPV and CDR2 FQNQEV (reference sequence). V was pared by 3 bases and J by 7 bases, with 7 bases of the junction left unmatched. CDR3 length equals 15 residues. This CDR3 is CASSLGTGVTYTQYF. The part of the CDR3 DNA that was read is TGTGCCAGCAGTCTAGGGACAGGGGTCACTTACACCCAGTAC.

This clone showed up just a few times. Genes and germline are mouse. The read ends 1 residue before the CDR3 terminus; that terminus is restored from the germline J gene. The rearrangement uses TRBV26 and TRBJ1-1; D is unclear. Germline V gene lookup returns CDR1 KGHPV and CDR2 FQNQEV (reference sequence). The CDR3 totals 13 residues. V lost 2 bases, J lost 1 base, and 5 bases lay in between. CDR3 bases read: TGTGCCAGCAGTCTGAGTGTGAACACAGAAGTCTTC. It yields the protein CASSLSVNTEVF. The whole CDR3 reads CASSLSVNTEVFF.